This T cell receptor (beta chain) appears in the sequencing data of a study of T cells in Graves' hyperthyroidism and ophthalmopathy. As for the study in general: At initial diagnosis, before any treatment had begun, peripheral blood was obtained. Study-wide findings and caveats: Ophthalmopathy stood apart from stable hyperthyroidism in a 13 V-J model.

As to this clonotype: Its target is unknown.

TCR beta CDR3 sequences were amplified from RNA transcripts. When the TCR CDR3 underwent first-round RT-PCR, the HTBI primer set was used. TCRdb recomputed calls from the multiplex PCR reads with MiXCR, one row per CDR3 protein. The sample records fewer than 450,000 distinct CDR3 sequences, about 15% being singletons. Germline CDR1 and CDR2: DFQATT and SNEGSKA (reference sequence). With 5 bases removed from V and 3 bases from J, the gap between germline ends came to 14 bases. The length of the CDR3 is 15 residues. The sequence derives from a woman in her sixties with Graves' ophthalmopathy. The chain joins TRBV20-1 to TRBJ1-6; TRBD1 is a possible D gene (5 bases). Sequenced input: blood. Here the CDR3 DNA reads TGCAGTGCTGCGGGACCGCCGGTCTATAATTCACCCCTCCACTTT. Protein sequence: CSAAGPPVYNSPLHF.